This entry concerns a single T cell receptor (beta chain). Germline V gene data show CDR1 as MDHEN and CDR2 as SYDVKM. Trimming removed 5 bases at V and 4 bases at J, with 14 bases between. This CDR3 comprises 14 residues. These data come from a study of T cell changes during pregnancy in multiple sclerosis. Clones were sequenced by immunoSEQ multiplex PCR, and TCRdb holds only the in-frame ones, with some missing. The sample shows approximately 9,100 clones, 75% to 90% of them seen only once. V gene TRBV28 combines with J gene TRBJ1-2, with TRBD1 as a possible D gene (6 bases). This receptor was obtained from a female donor in good health, enrolled as a control in a pregnancy study. The starting material was CD8+ T cells from peripheral blood mononuclear cells, obtained in the first trimester of pregnancy. In nucleotides, the CDR3 is TGTGCCAGCAGTCCTTTCAGGGGTAGCTATGGCTACACCTTC. It translates to CASSPFRGSYGYTF.